The 8 T cell receptor beta chains below were found in one sample sequenced in a study of blood T cell repertoires in COVID-19. Some clones are missing from TCRdb's copy, which holds only in-frame ones; the method was immunoSEQ multiplex PCR. Here the sample spans 130,000 to 150,000 clones, about 85% being singletons. Material for sequencing was peripheral blood. Receptors were obtained from a woman in her 70s with COVID-19, enrolled during active disease.

This chain uses TRBV4-2 with TRBJ1-1; TRBD1 is a possible D gene (6 bases). Trimming cost V 0 bases and J 4 bases, with 12 bases left between them. In germline, CDR1 is LGHNA, CDR2 YNFKEQ. The CDR3 loop spans 15 amino acids. The CDR3 coding sequence is TGTGCCAGCAGCCAAGATCCAAAAGGGGGCACTGAAGCTTTCTTT. Translated: CASSQDPKGGTEAFF.

The DNA for the CDR3 is TGTGCCAGCAGCCCAGGACACGGAGTAGATGAGCAGTTCTTC. Translating it yields CASSPGHGVDEQFF. The chain joins TRBV5-6 to TRBJ2-1; D might be TRBD1 (5 bases). The germline V and J ends were trimmed by 4 bases and 8 bases, with 16 bases remaining between them. The CDR3 spans 14 residues. Looked up from germline, CDR1 is SGHDT and CDR2 is YYEEEE.

The chain combines TRBV19 with TRBJ2-1, with 9 nucleotides matching TRBD2. The germline CDR1 and CDR2 sequences are LNHDA and SQIVND (reference sequence). V shed 4 bases and J 6 bases; nucleotides not matched to a gene: 7. The CDR3 has 15 amino acids. The chain's CDR3 is CASSKGGGATNEQFF. The CDR3, as DNA: TGTGCCAGTAGTAAAGGCGGGGGGGCGACCAATGAGCAGTTCTTC.

The chain is built from TRBV6-5 and TRBJ1-1; TRBD1 agrees at 8 bases. V shed 6 bases, J shed 10 bases, and the junction held 13 bases outside the gene matches. This CDR3 comprises 14 residues. Germline V CDR1 and CDR2: MNHEY, SVGAGI. CDR3: CASSPRQGLIGAFF. The CDR3 DNA reads TGTGCCAGCAGCCCCCGACAGGGGTTAATCGGAGCTTTCTTT.

The rearrangement links TRBV4-1 to TRBJ1-5, with D possibly matching TRBD1 (5 bases). This CDR3 is built from 15 residues. V dropped 1 base and J dropped 5 bases, with 12 bases sitting between them. CDR1 is MGHRA and CDR2 is YSYEKL in the germline V gene. The DNA of the CDR3 is TGCGCCAGCAGCCAAGGGGCAGGGTTTGATCAGCCCCAGCATTTT. This translates into CASSQGAGFDQPQHF.

The chain couples TRBV9 to TRBJ2-2, with 8 bases that match TRBD2. The germline V gene encodes CDR1 SGDLS and CDR2 YYNGEE. Losses at the gene ends were 4 bases for V and 4 bases for J; bases not matched to a gene: 9. CDR3 length: 16 residues. CDR3 sequence: CASSPSTGGLTGELFF. The CDR3 nucleotides read TGTGCCAGCAGCCCGAGTACGGGGGGGCTCACCGGGGAGCTGTTTTTT.

The chain is built from TRBV6-1 and TRBJ1-6, with D perhaps matching TRBD1 (6 bases). Germline loops: CDR1 MNHNS, CDR2 SASEGT. The V end lost 3 bases, the J end lost 10 bases, and 10 bases lay between the germline ends. This CDR3 region has 13 residues. CDR3 bases: TGTGCCAGCAGTGACAGGGGAGACTCACCCCTCCACTTT. Its translation is CASSDRGDSPLHF.

The rearrangement links TRBV5-1 to TRBJ2-5; weak D call: TRBD1 (5 bases). Trimming cost V 2 bases and J 0 bases, with 8 bases left between them. The CDR3 runs to 14 residues. CDR1 and CDR2 from the germline V gene are SGHRS and YFSETQ. The CDR3 reads CASSLPGYQETQYF. In nucleotides, the CDR3 is TGCGCCAGCAGCTTACCAGGGTACCAAGAGACCCAGTACTTC.